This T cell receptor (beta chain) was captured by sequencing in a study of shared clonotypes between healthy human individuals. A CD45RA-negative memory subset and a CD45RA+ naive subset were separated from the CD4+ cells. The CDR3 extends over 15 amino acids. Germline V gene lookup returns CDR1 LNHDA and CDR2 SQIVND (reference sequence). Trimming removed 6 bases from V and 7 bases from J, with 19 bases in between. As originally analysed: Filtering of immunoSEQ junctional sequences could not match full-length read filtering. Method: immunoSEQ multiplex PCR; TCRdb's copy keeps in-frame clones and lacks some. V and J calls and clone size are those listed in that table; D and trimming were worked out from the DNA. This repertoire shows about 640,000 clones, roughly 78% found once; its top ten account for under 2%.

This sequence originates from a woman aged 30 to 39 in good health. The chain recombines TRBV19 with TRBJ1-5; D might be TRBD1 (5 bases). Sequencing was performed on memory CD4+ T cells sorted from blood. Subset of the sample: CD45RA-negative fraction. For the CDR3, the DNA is TGTGCCAGTAGCTCCTCGGGACGGTGGAGCCAGCCCCAGCATTTT. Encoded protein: CASSSSGRWSQPQHF. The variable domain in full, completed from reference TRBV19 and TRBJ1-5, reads DGGITQSPKYLFRKEGQNVTLSCEQNLNHDAMYWYRQDPGQGLRLIYYSQIVNDFQKGDIAEGYSVSREKKESFPLTVTSAQKNPTAFYLCASSSSGRWSQPQHFGDGTRLSIL.